The clone carrying this T cell receptor beta chain has only a few counts. Antigen specificity is unknown. The sample belongs to a study of response to subunit inactivated influenza vaccine. Notes on the study in general: Seasonal influenza vaccination, on each occasion, was suggested by the authors to recruit few new T cells.

TCRdb reprocessed the RT-PCR reads via MiXCR and lists one record per CDR3 protein. Among some 480,000 distinct CDR3 sequences listed, approximately 11% were seen once. This CDR3 spans 15 amino acids. Germline V gene lookup returns CDR1 SGHTA and CDR2 FQGTGA. V lost 2 bases and J lost 6; bases outside the gene matches: 6. The V gene is TRBV7-3, the J gene TRBJ2-3; 9 bases line up with TRBD2. The TCR comes from a man in his fifties or sixties who received an inactivated influenza vaccine. The sequences come from PBMCs from blood, collected about 40 days after vaccination. CDR3 sequence (DNA): TGTGCCAGCAGCTTAGGGCTAGCGGGATTTGATACGCAGTATTTT. This translates into CASSLGLAGFDTQYF.